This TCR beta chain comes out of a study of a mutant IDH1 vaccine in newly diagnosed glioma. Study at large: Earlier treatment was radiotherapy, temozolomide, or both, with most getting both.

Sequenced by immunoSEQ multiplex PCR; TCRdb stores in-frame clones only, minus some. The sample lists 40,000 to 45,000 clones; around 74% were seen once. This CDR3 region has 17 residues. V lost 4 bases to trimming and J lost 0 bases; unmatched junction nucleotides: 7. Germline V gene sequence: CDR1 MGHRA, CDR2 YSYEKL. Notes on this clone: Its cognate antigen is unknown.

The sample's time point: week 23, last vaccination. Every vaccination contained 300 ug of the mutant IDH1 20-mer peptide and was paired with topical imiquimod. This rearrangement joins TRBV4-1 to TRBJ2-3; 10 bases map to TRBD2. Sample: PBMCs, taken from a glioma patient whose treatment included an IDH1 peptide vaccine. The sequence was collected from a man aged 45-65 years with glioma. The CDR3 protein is CASSPLLAGPSTDTQYF. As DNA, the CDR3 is TGCGCCAGCAGCCCTTTACTAGCGGGGCCTAGCACAGATACGCAGTATTTT.